The T cell receptor (beta chain) described here comes from a study of tumor-infiltrating lymphocytes in localized non-small cell lung cancer. Data came from immunoSEQ multiplex PCR; TCRdb stores just in-frame clones and leaves some out. The sample shows 9,300 or so clones, 60% to 80% of them seen only once. Germline assignment: CDR1 SGHNT and CDR2 YENEEA. The CDR3 is made up of 13 amino acids. V was pared by 1 base and J by 5 bases, with 6 bases between. V gene TRBV11-3 combines with J gene TRBJ1-5; D gene uncertain. The TCR sequence derives from a human donor with non-small cell lung cancer. The sequenced material came from lung tumor tissue. The CDR3 loop is CASSLGDDQPQHF. CDR3 sequence (DNA): TGTGCCAGCAGCTTAGGGGATGATCAGCCCCAGCATTTT.